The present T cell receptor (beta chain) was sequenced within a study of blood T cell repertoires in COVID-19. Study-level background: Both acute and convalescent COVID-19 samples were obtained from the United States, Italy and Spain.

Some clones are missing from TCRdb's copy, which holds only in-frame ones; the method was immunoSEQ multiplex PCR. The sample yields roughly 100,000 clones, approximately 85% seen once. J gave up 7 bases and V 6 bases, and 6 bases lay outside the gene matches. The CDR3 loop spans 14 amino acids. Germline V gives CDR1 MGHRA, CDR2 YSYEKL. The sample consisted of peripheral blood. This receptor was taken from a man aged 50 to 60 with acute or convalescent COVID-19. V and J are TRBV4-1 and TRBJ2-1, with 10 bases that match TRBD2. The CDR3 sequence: CASSRGLARNEQFF. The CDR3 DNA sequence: TGCGCCAGCAGTAGGGGACTAGCGCGGAATGAGCAGTTCTTC.